The 23 T cell receptor beta chains reported below all come from one sample, sequenced in a study of shared clonotypes between healthy human individuals. Positive CCR7 selection of CD45RO-negative cells yielded the naive CD8 cells, and terminally differentiated effector memory CD45RA+ cells were excluded. Clones were sequenced by immunoSEQ multiplex PCR, and TCRdb holds only the in-frame ones, with some missing. Among around 1,900,000 clones listed, just over 90% were seen once. Sequencing was done on a sample of naive CD8+ T cells from PBMCs. These receptors came from a man younger than 35 in good health. Some clones in this sample may be carry-over from other donors' samples.

The chain uses TRBV5-6 and TRBJ1-5; 12 bases line up with TRBD1. Trimming cost V 4 bases and J 7 bases; bases outside gene matches: 9. The CDR3 extends over 16 amino acids. CDR1 SGHDT and CDR2 YYEEEE come from the germline V gene. The CDR3 coding sequence is TGTGCCAGCAGCCCTTGGGACAGGGGGCTGGGACAGCCCCAGCATTTT. Translation gives CASSPWDRGLGQPQHF. The whole variable domain, remainder taken from reference TRBV5-6 and TRBJ1-5, is DAGVTQSPTHLIKTRGQQVTLRCSPKSGHDTVSWYQQALGQGPQFIFQYYEEEERQRGNFPDRFSGHQFPNYSSELNVNALLLGDSALYLCASSPWDRGLGQPQHFGDGTRLSIL.

With respect to this clone: The same CDR3 is also encoded by other DNA sequences in this sample. CDR3 DNA: TGTGCCAGCTCACCAGGGAATGAAAAACTGTTTTTT. Encoded protein: CASSPGNEKLFF. This chain connects TRBV18 to TRBJ1-4; D remains unclear. V lost 2 bases and J lost 5, with 3 bases in between. Looked up from germline, CDR1 is KGHSH and CDR2 is LQKENI. The CDR3 extends over 12 amino acids.

The J gene is TRBJ1-2, the V gene TRBV7-8; the D gene is possibly TRBD1 (6 bases). The CDR3 runs to 16 residues. V lost 0 bases and J 0 bases, leaving 11 bases between the germline ends. Germline CDR1 is SGHVS and CDR2 is FQNEAQ. CDR3 DNA sequence: TGTGCCAGCAGCTTAGCGCAGGACAGAGCTAACTATGGCTACACCTTC. This gives the protein CASSLAQDRANYGYTF.

V and J are TRBV6-6 and TRBJ1-1, with 7 bases fitting TRBD1. Trimming cost V 10 bases and J 0 bases; bases outside gene matches: 11. The CDR3 runs to 15 residues. The V gene's germline CDR1 is MNHNY and CDR2 SVGAGI (reference sequence). The CDR3 region is CATSTGPVLNTEAFF. The CDR3 DNA follows: TGTGCCACCTCGACAGGGCCGGTTCTGAACACTGAAGCTTTCTTT.

The rearrangement joins TRBV27 to TRBJ2-1, with a possible D match to TRBD1 (7 bases). The V and J ends lost 5 bases and 9 bases respectively, with 11 bases between them. The CDR3 contains 12 residues. Per germline, CDR1 MNHEY and CDR2 SMNVEV (reference sequence). CDR3 region: CASSGGGTEQFF. The CDR3 coding sequence is TGTGCCAGCAGTGGAGGGGGCACTGAGCAGTTCTTC.

A word on this clone: This CDR3 is also generated by other DNA sequences in the sample. The rearrangement links TRBV7-8 to TRBJ2-7; D is perhaps TRBD2 (6 bases). Germline V lookup: CDR1 SGHVS, CDR2 FQNEAQ. The CDR3 is 14 residues long. V was shortened by 1 base and J by 2 bases, with 9 bases between the two germline ends. The CDR3 reads CASSLGRGPYEQYF. Written as DNA, the CDR3 is TGTGCCAGCAGCTTAGGGCGGGGCCCCTACGAGCAGTACTTC.

This clone came up a few times. J is TRBJ1-5 and V is TRBV19, with a tentative D call TRBD1 (5 bases). The CDR3 is 14 residues long. Germline V gene data show CDR1 as LNHDA and CDR2 as SQIVND (reference sequence). V dropped 5 bases and J dropped 6 bases, with 14 bases sitting between them. DNA for the CDR3: TGTGCCAGTAGTTCGACGCCAGGGCCTCAGCCCCAGCATTTT. Residues: CASSSTPGPQPQHF.

This chain connects TRBV4-3 to TRBJ2-7, with TRBD2 identical over 8 bases. The CDR3 spans 17 residues. Germline V lookup: CDR1 LGHNA, CDR2 YSLEER. J gave up 2 bases and V 2 bases, and 11 bases lay outside the gene matches. The CDR3 sequence: CASSQRTKSGRAYEQYF. Written as DNA, the CDR3 is TGCGCCAGCAGCCAACGCACCAAAAGCGGGAGAGCCTACGAGCAGTACTTC.

The J gene is TRBJ2-7, the V gene TRBV10-1, with TRBD2 as a possible D gene (5 bases). The CDR3 covers 16 residues. Germline V lookup: CDR1 WNHNN, CDR2 SYGVQD (reference sequence). V lost 0 bases and J lost 3, with 15 bases in between. Here the CDR3 DNA reads TGCGCCAGCAGTGAGTCGATCGGGGAGCCTTACTACGAGCAGTACTTC. Encoded protein: CASSESIGEPYYEQYF.

This clone was picked up one time. Other DNA variants within this sample encode the same CDR3. The chain recombines TRBV5-8 with TRBJ2-7, with no clear D. CDR1 is SGHTS and CDR2 is YDEGEE in the germline V gene. The V and J ends lost 4 bases and 7 bases respectively, with 9 bases between them. The length of the CDR3 is 11 residues. CDR3 sequence: CASSPLREQYF. In DNA form, the CDR3 reads TGTGCCAGCAGCCCCTTACGAGAGCAGTACTTC.

The CDR3 region has the DNA TGTGCCAGCAGTTTTTTGCTTGGTTTCAGGGGGGATAACTATGGCTACACCTTC. Its translation is CASSFLLGFRGDNYGYTF. The V and J genes are TRBV28 and TRBJ1-2, with 7 bases identical to TRBD1. The CDR3 is 18 amino acids. CDR1 and CDR2 from the germline V gene are MDHEN and SYDVKM. V shed 3 bases and J 1 base; nucleotides not matched to a gene: 14.

This clone has a handful of counts. The rearrangement uses TRBV27 and TRBJ2-2, with TRBD2 identical over 11 bases. V dropped 2 bases and J dropped 6; count of bases not matched to a gene: 8. The CDR3 length is 17 residues. Germline assignment: CDR1 MNHEY and CDR2 SMNVEV (reference sequence). In DNA form, the CDR3 reads TGTGCCAGCAGTTTAGGGATAGCGGGAGGGCCCCCCGGGGAGCTGTTTTTT. Translation: CASSLGIAGGPPGELFF.

V and J are TRBV14 and TRBJ1-2; D is undetermined. Trimming pared 5 bases from V and 2 bases from J, leaving 9 bases between. Looked up from germline, CDR1 is SGHDN and CDR2 is FVKESK. The CDR3 is made up of 13 amino acids. CDR3 residues: CASSSHSNYGYTF. CDR3 in DNA: TGTGCCAGCAGCTCGCACAGCAACTATGGCTACACCTTC.

The gene calls are TRBV28 and TRBJ2-7; no reliable D call. Trimming pared 2 bases from V and 2 bases from J, leaving 10 bases between. This CDR3 spans 14 amino acids. Germline V CDR1 and CDR2: MDHEN, SYDVKM. CDR3 DNA: TGTGCCAGCAGTTTAAAACTTTTTACCTACGAGCAGTACTTC. Translating it yields CASSLKLFTYEQYF.

The chain joins TRBV7-6 to TRBJ1-5; no clear D. Germline CDR1 SGHVS, CDR2 FNYEAQ. Trimming took 5 bases from V and 0 from J, leaving 11 bases between them. The CDR3 totals 15 residues. CDR3 sequence reads: CASSPLAYSNQPQHF. The CDR3 region has the DNA TGTGCCAGCAGCCCCCTGGCTTATAGCAATCAGCCCCAGCATTTT.

The chain has TRBV5-6 and TRBJ1-3; possible D gene TRBD1, 5 bases. The germline CDR1 and CDR2 sequences are SGHDT and YYEEEE. This CDR3 has 16 amino acids. V dropped 0 bases and J dropped 1 base, with 11 bases sitting between them. The CDR3 spells CASSLGRDWSGNTIYF. The CDR3, as DNA: TGTGCCAGCAGCTTGGGTAGGGACTGGTCTGGAAACACCATATATTTT.

The V gene is TRBV30, the J gene TRBJ2-7; D may be TRBD1 (6 bases). The germline V and J ends were trimmed by 2 bases and 7 bases, with 9 bases remaining between them. This CDR3 comprises 11 residues. Germline lookup yields CDR1 GTSNPN and CDR2 SVGIG (reference sequence). The CDR3 DNA is TGTGCCTGGAGTAACCAGGGGGAGCAGTACTTC. This gives the protein CAWSNQGEQYF.

With regard to this clone: Given a much more abundant clone one base away, this may be a read error. V is TRBV7-9 and J is TRBJ2-7; no definite D call. The V and J ends lost 6 bases and 3 bases respectively, with 6 bases between them. This CDR3 is 11 amino acids long. CDR1 and CDR2 from the germline V gene are SEHNR and FQNEAQ (reference sequence). DNA for the CDR3: TGTGCCAGCAGTGACAACTACGAGCAGTACTTC. This gives the protein CASSDNYEQYF.

The chain joins TRBV9 to TRBJ2-7; D remains unclear. The germline V gene encodes CDR1 SGDLS and CDR2 YYNGEE. V was cut by 0 bases and J by 2 bases, with 9 bases left in between. The CDR3 totals 14 residues. The CDR3 reads CASSVEALAYEQYF. The CDR3 coding sequence is TGTGCCAGCAGCGTAGAGGCTTTAGCCTACGAGCAGTACTTC.

The V gene is TRBV6-1, the J gene TRBJ2-1; D may match TRBD1 or TRBD2 (6 bases each). The V gene lost 4 bases and the J gene lost 2 bases, with 12 bases spanning the gap. Germline CDR1 reads MNHNS; CDR2 reads SASEGT. The CDR3 is made up of 15 amino acids. The CDR3 DNA reads TGTGCCAGCAGTGTTTCAGGGGAGGCCTACAATGAGCAGTTCTTC. Its protein product is CASSVSGEAYNEQFF.

In its sample, this clone was seen once. V gene TRBV5-1 combines with J gene TRBJ2-2, with 8 positions matching TRBD1. J was trimmed by 2 bases and V by 4 bases; bases with no gene match: 10. Germline-derived CDR1 and CDR2 are SGHRS and YFSETQ. The CDR3 totals 17 residues. CDR3 DNA: TGCGCCAGCAGCCTTCCGGACAGGGCCAAAAACACCGGGGAGCTGTTTTTT. This encodes CASSLPDRAKNTGELFF.

The chain employs TRBV9 and TRBJ2-1; D might be TRBD1 (9 bases). The CDR3 consists of 20 residues. V lost 1 base to trimming and J lost 5 bases, with 28 bases between them. The V gene's germline CDR1 is SGDLS and CDR2 YYNGEE. In DNA, the CDR3 is TGTGCCAGCAGCGTAAAATCGGGACAGGGATTCGGGACTAGTCACAATGAGCAGTTCTTC. Translated, it gives CASSVKSGQGFGTSHNEQFF.

Concerning this clone: Other nucleotide sequences from this sample produce the same CDR3. The rearrangement uses TRBV27 and TRBJ2-6, with a tentative D call TRBD1 (5 bases). V lost 3 bases and J 4 bases, leaving 13 bases between the germline ends. Germline V gene data show CDR1 as MNHEY and CDR2 as SMNVEV (reference sequence). The CDR3 runs 16 residues. For the CDR3, the DNA is TGTGCCAGCAGTTTTCTCCAGGGTACCGGGGCCAACGTCCTGACTTTC. Translating it yields CASSFLQGTGANVLTF.